Listed below are T cell receptor beta chains from one sample, sequenced in a study of blood T cells in healthy people across ages. TCRdb independently ran MiXCR on the 5' RACE reads; one entry per CDR3 protein. This table has roughly 680,000 distinct CDR3 sequences, approximately 52% appearing once. The material sequenced was blood. The receptors come from a woman aged 80 or over in good health. CDR3s include the opening cysteine and the closing phenylalanine or tryptophan. A D gene is named only where the DNA matches it firmly. Some rows have no size entry. The others give once, few or many, or a class for an expanded clone.

TRBJ2-3 TRBD2 17 TRBV7-2 once CASSLIISGIGADTQYF TGTGCCAGCAGCTTAATTATTAGCGGGATTGGAGCAGATACGCAGTATTTT
TRBJ1-1 - 14 TRBV10-3 - CAISSNGPNTEAFF TGTGCCATCAGCTCCAACGGGCCGAACACTGAAGCTTTCTTT
TRBJ2-3 - 15 TRBV24-1 few CATSDSGHHTDTQYF TGTGCCACCAGTGATTCGGGACATCACACAGATACGCAGTATTTT
TRBJ1-4 - 16 TRBV5-4 - CASSLATGLGGEKLFF TGTGCCAGCAGCTTGGCGACGGGCCTCGGAGGTGAAAAACTGTTTTTT
TRBJ2-3 - 14 TRBV20-1 - CSARENPGGDTQYF TGCAGTGCTAGAGAGAACCCAGGCGGCGATACGCAGTATTTT
TRBJ2-1 - 13 TRBV10-2 - CASSVEWVNEQFF TGCGCCAGCAGTGTTGAATGGGTGAATGAGCAGTTCTTC
TRBJ1-4 - 13 TRBV14 few CASSQAPTRKLFF TGTGCCAGCAGTCAAGCCCCGACTAGGAAACTGTTTTTT
TRBJ1-5 TRBD1 13 TRBV6-2/TRBV6-3 few CASTGDSIQPQHF TGTGCCAGCACCGGGGACAGTATTCAGCCCCAGCATTTT
TRBJ2-5 - 12 TRBV29-1 few CSVVPGFNEQYF TGCAGCGTTGTTCCGGGTTTCAATGAGCAGTACTTC
TRBJ2-1 - 13 TRBV6-1 many CASSEAQGDEQFF TGTGCCAGCAGTGAAGCGCAGGGCGATGAGCAGTTCTTC
TRBJ2-5 TRBD2 15 TRBV28 few CTSSLFVGGKETQYF TGTACCAGCAGTTTATTTGTGGGGGGGAAGGAGACCCAGTACTTC
TRBJ2-7 - 11 TRBV6-5 many CALWGLYEQYF TGTGCCCTGTGGGGTCTCTACGAGCAGTACTTC
TRBJ2-5 TRBD2 15 TRBV7-9 - CASIKGLAGEYEQYF TGTGCCAGCATCAAAGGACTAGCGGGGGAGTATGAGCAGTACTTC
TRBJ1-2 TRBD1 13 TRBV6-1 few CASSERQGEGYTF TGTGCCAGCAGTGAAAGGCAGGGGGAAGGCTACACCTTC
TRBJ2-2 TRBD1 16 TRBV27 few CASSLRTGGRTGELFF TGTGCCAGCAGTCTTCGGACAGGGGGCAGGACCGGGGAGCTGTTTTTT
TRBJ2-1 - 13 TRBV20-1 many CSANLREYNEQFF TGCAGTGCTAATCTTAGGGAGTACAATGAGCAGTTCTTC
TRBJ2-7 TRBD1 15 TRBV6-4 - CASSEETGGYNEQYF TGTGCCAGCAGTGAAGAGACAGGGGGATACAATGAGCAGTACTTC
TRBJ2-1 - 12 TRBV5-1 many CASSPSRIEQFF TGCGCCAGCAGCCCCTCTCGGATTGAGCAGTTCTTC
TRBJ2-7 - 13 TRBV4-1 few CASSPAWGYEQYF TGCGCCAGCAGCCCGGCCTGGGGATATGAGCAGTACTTC
TRBJ1-2 TRBD1 15 TRBV29-1 - CSVEDLTGVNYGYTF TGCAGCGTTGAAGATCTAACAGGGGTTAACTATGGCTACACCTTC
TRBJ2-5 - 15 TRBV28 once CASTGLGAGRRTQYF TGTGCCAGCACTGGACTGGGGGCTGGTCGTCGAACCCAGTACTTC
TRBJ1-4 - 13 TRBV20-1 few CSASRVGNEKLFF TGCAGTGCTAGCAGGGTGGGGAATGAAAAACTGTTTTTT